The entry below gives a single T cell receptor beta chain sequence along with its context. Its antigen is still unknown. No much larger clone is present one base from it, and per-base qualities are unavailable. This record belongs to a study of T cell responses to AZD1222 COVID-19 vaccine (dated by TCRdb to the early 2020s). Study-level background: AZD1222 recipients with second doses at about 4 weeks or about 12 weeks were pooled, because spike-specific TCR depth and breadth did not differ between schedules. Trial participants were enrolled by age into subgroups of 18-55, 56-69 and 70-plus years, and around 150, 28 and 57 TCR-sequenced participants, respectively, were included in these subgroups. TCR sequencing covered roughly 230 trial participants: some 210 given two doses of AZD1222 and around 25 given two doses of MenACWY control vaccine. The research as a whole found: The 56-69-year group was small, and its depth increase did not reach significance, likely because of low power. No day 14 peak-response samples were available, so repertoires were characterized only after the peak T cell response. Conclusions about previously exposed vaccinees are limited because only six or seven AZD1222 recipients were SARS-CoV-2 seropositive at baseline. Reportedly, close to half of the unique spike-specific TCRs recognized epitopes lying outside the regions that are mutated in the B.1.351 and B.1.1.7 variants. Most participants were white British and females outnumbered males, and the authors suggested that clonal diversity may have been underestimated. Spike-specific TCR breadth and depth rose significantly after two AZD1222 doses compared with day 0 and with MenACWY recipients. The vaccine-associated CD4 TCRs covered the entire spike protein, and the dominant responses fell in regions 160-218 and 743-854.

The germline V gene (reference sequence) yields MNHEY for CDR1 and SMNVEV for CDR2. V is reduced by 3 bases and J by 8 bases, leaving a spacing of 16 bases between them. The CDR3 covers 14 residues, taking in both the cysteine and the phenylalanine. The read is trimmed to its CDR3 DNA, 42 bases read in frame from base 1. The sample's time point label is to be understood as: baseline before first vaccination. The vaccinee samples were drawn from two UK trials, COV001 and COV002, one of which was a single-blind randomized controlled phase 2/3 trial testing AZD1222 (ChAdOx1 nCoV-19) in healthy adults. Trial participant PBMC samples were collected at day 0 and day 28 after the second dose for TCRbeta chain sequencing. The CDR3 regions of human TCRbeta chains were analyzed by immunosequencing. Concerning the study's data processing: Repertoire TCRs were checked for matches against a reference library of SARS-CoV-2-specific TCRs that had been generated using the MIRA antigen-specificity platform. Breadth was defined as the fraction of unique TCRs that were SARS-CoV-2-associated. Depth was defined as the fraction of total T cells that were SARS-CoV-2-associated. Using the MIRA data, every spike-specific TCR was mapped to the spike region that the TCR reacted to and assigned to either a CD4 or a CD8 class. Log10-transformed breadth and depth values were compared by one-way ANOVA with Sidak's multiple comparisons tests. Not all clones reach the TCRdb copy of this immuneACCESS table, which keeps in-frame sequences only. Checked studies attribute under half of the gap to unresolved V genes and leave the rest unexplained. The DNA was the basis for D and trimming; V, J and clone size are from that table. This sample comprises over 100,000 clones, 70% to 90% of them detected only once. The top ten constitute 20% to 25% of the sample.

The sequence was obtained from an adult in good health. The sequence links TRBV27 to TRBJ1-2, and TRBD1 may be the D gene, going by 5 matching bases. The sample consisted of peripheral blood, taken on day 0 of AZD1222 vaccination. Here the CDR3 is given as CASSFLGAGYGYTF. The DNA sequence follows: TGTGCCAGCAGTTTCCTAGGGGCAGGTTACGGCTACACCTTC.